These 21 T cell receptor beta chains originate from one sample sequenced in a study of blood T cell repertoires in COVID-19. Produced via immunoSEQ multiplex PCR; TCRdb's table is partial and in-frame only. The sample has about 150,000 clones, around four fifths seen once. The sequencing input was PBMCs or T cells enriched from blood (not recorded which). Receptors originate from a woman aged 40 to 50 who had recovered from COVID-19.

The chain joins TRBV5-1 to TRBJ2-2; 7 bases map to TRBD1. V was pared by 0 bases and J by 4 bases, with 3 bases of the junction left unmatched. This CDR3 region has 15 residues. CDR1 SGHRS and CDR2 YFSETQ come from the germline V gene. The DNA for the CDR3 is TGCGCCAGCAGCTTGGCCTCAGGGGGCACCGGGGAGCTGTTTTTT. Its protein is CASSLASGGTGELFF.

J is TRBJ2-1 and V is TRBV7-8; D is perhaps TRBD2 (6 bases). Germline CDR1 SGHVS, CDR2 FQNEAQ. Trimming removed 5 bases at V and 2 bases at J, with 19 bases between. The CDR3 contains 17 residues. The CDR3 region has the DNA TGTGCCAGCAGCCCGTCTTCGGGCGGGGCGCCCTACAATGAGCAGTTCTTC. This translates into CASSPSSGGAPYNEQFF.

This clone was seen more than once but under ten times. The rearrangement links TRBV13 to TRBJ1-3, with TRBD1 matching over 7 bases. The CDR3 sequence is 21 residues long. The germline V gene encodes CDR1 PRHDT and CDR2 FYEKMQ (reference sequence). V gave up 1 base and J gave up 0 bases; unmatched junction bases: 18. The CDR3 is CASSLENLGRGQTFSGNTIYF. The CDR3 DNA is TGTGCCAGCAGCTTAGAGAATCTCGGGCGGGGACAGACTTTCTCTGGAAACACCATATATTTT.

The chain has TRBV6-1 and TRBJ2-1; 9 bases line up with TRBD1. V lost 3 bases, J lost 8 bases, and 11 bases stayed unmatched. Germline V gene lookup returns CDR1 MNHNS and CDR2 SASEGT. This CDR3 region has 16 residues. In DNA form, the CDR3 reads TGTGCCAGCAGTGAGTTGGGACAGGGATCTCTGGATGAGCAGTTCTTC. Amino acids: CASSELGQGSLDEQFF.

Note on this clone: Other DNA variants within this sample encode the same CDR3. The V and J genes are TRBV12-3 or TRBV12-4 and TRBJ1-2; 10 nucleotides agree with TRBD1. This CDR3 region has 13 residues. Trimming at V came to 5 bases and at J to 8 bases, leaving 5 bases not matched to a gene. This chain's CDR3 is CASSLTGGDGYTF. The CDR3 DNA sequence: TGTGCCAGCAGTCTGACAGGGGGCGACGGCTACACCTTC.

The chain carries TRBV13 and TRBJ1-5; D gene uncertain. With 3 bases removed from V and 9 bases from J, the gap between germline ends came to 15 bases. The CDR3 totals 14 residues. Germline V CDR1 and CDR2: PRHDT, FYEKMQ (reference sequence). The CDR3 region has the DNA TGTGCCAGCAGCTTTGGAGGGTCGTTGCGGCCCCAGCATTTT. Its translation: CASSFGGSLRPQHF. Based on the CDR3 plus reference TRBV13 and TRBJ1-5, the full variable domain is AAGVIQSPRHLIKEKRETATLKCYPIPRHDTVYWYQQGPGQDPQFLISFYEKMQSDKGSIPDRFSAQQFSDYHSELNMSSLELGDSALYFCASSFGGSLRPQHFGDGTRLSIL.

The rearrangement uses TRBV5-1 and TRBJ1-1; 7 bases match TRBD1. With 0 bases clipped from V and 7 bases from J, the junction kept 3 bases outside the gene matches. Germline CDR1 reads SGHRS; CDR2 reads YFSETQ. This CDR3 has 13 residues. The CDR3 reads CASSLGQGYEAFF. The CDR3 DNA follows: TGCGCCAGCAGCTTGGGACAGGGCTATGAAGCTTTCTTT. The full variable domain, in which reference TRBV5-1 and TRBJ1-1 provide the parts outside the CDR3, is KAGVTQTPRYLIKTRGQQVTLSCSPISGHRSVSWYQQTPGQGLQFLFEYFSETQRNKGNFPGRFSGRQFSNSRSEMNVSTLELGDSALYLCASSLGQGYEAFFGQGTRLTVV.

The chain recombines TRBV11-2 with TRBJ2-1, with 8 bases identical to TRBD2. Germline V CDR1 and CDR2: SGHAT, FQNNGV. Unmatched junction bases numbered 2, after V lost 0 bases and J lost 7 bases. This CDR3 region has 14 residues. The CDR3 DNA reads TGTGCCAGCAGCTTAGAGGGACTAGTGAATGAGCAGTTCTTC. Its protein product is CASSLEGLVNEQFF.

The chain is built from TRBV4-1 and TRBJ2-3; 11 positions match TRBD2. The V and J ends lost 4 bases and 0 bases, in that order; junction bases with no gene match: 0. CDR1 is MGHRA, CDR2 YSYEKL, per germline. The CDR3 contains 15 residues. CDR3 DNA: TGCGCCAGCAGCCGACTAGCGGGAAGCACAGATACGCAGTATTTT. Protein: CASSRLAGSTDTQYF.

As DNA, the CDR3 is TGTGCCAGCAGCTTGGGGCTTGGTGGAGCGCTCTATGGCTACACCTTC. Its protein is CASSLGLGGALYGYTF. V and J are TRBV5-4 and TRBJ1-2; D unresolved. CDR3 length: 16 amino acids. V was trimmed by 0 bases and J by 4 bases, leaving 16 bases between them. The germline CDR1 and CDR2 sequences are SGHNT and YYREEE (reference sequence).

With respect to this clone: At one end the junction does not follow the germline gene, possibly because of a read error. The rearrangement links TRBV7-2 to TRBJ1-2; D may be TRBD1 (5 bases). Germline V gene lookup returns CDR1 SGHTA and CDR2 FQGNSA. The CDR3 length is 13 residues. DNA of the CDR3: TGTGCCAGCAGTTTAGGGGAGCGGCGGGGCTACACCTTC. This codes for CASSLGERRGYTF.

V gene TRBV11-2 combines with J gene TRBJ1-4; D uncertain. CDR1 and CDR2 from the germline V gene are SGHAT and FQNNGV. This CDR3 comprises 16 residues. V was cut by 0 bases and J by 6 bases, with 14 bases left in between. CDR3 coding DNA: TGTGCCAGCAGCTTAGATGGGAGGGATGTGTATGAAAAACTGTTTTTT. Protein product: CASSLDGRDVYEKLFF.

The chain uses TRBV5-1 and TRBJ1-1; a possible D gene is TRBD1 (5 bases). Germline loops: CDR1 SGHRS, CDR2 YFSETQ. The CDR3 contains 13 residues. Trimming left V 6 bases short and J 2 bases short, with 11 bases between. DNA for the CDR3: TGCGCCAGCAACCCAACAGGAAACACTGAAGCTTTCTTT. Translating gives CASNPTGNTEAFF.

CDR3 nucleotides: TGCAGCGTTGACGGGGGGAGCTCCTACAATGAGCAGTTCTTC. This sequence encodes CSVDGGSSYNEQFF. V is TRBV29-1 and J is TRBJ2-1, with 7 bases fitting TRBD2. Trimming took 3 bases from V and 0 from J; bases not matched to a gene: 2. Germline CDR1 SQVTM, CDR2 ANQGSEA. CDR3 length: 14 residues.

The chain is built from TRBV10-2 and TRBJ1-2; the D gene is possibly TRBD1 (6 bases). The CDR3 spans 16 residues. Germline CDR1 and CDR2: WSHSY and SAAADI. V was cut by 0 bases and J by 0 bases, with 11 bases left in between. In DNA form, the CDR3 reads TGCGCCAGCAGTGAGTCGCTGGGGGCGACTAACTATGGCTACACCTTC. It codes for CASSESLGATNYGYTF.

This chain links TRBV6-5 with TRBJ2-2; 8 nucleotides agree with TRBD2. Germline V CDR1 and CDR2: MNHEY, SVGAGI. V was pared by 9 bases and J by 5 bases, with 11 bases of the junction left unmatched. The CDR3 spans 15 residues. The CDR3 reads CASHTGGGWTGELFF. The CDR3 nucleotides read TGTGCCAGTCACACGGGCGGGGGGTGGACCGGGGAGCTGTTTTTT.

This sequence joins TRBV7-3 and TRBJ2-1; 10 bases match TRBD2. The CDR3 runs 16 residues. Germline CDR1 SGHTA, CDR2 FQGTGA. The trim removed 2 bases at V and 6 bases at J, leaving 7 bases unmatched. The CDR3 DNA is TGTGCCAGCAGCTTACTAGCGGGAGAGGCGGGCAATGAGCAGTTCTTC. It translates to CASSLLAGEAGNEQFF.

This clone is a singleton in its sample. The V call is TRBV12-5, the J call TRBJ2-5; TRBD1 agrees at 9 bases. V lost 7 bases, J lost 1 base, and 10 bases stayed unmatched. CDR1 is LGHNT and CDR2 is FRNRAP in the germline V gene. This CDR3 has 16 amino acids. CDR3 sequence (DNA): TGTGCTAGTGCCCCCCCCGGGACAGGGCTCCAAGAGACCCAGTACTTC. Residues: CASAPPGTGLQETQYF.

The rearrangement uses TRBV7-8 and TRBJ1-1; D remains unclear. This CDR3 region has 14 residues. Trimming pared 5 bases from V and 5 bases from J, leaving 15 bases between. Germline V CDR1 and CDR2: SGHVS, FQNEAQ. The CDR3: CASSPEVRSTEAFF. Here the CDR3 DNA reads TGTGCCAGCAGCCCCGAAGTTCGGAGTACTGAAGCTTTCTTT. The whole variable domain, remainder taken from reference TRBV7-8 and TRBJ1-1, is GAGVSQSPRYKVAKRGQDVALRCDPISGHVSLFWYQQALGQGPEFLTYFQNEAQLDKSGLPSDRFFAERPEGSVSTLKIQRTQQEDSAVYLCASSPEVRSTEAFFGQGTRLTVV.

This clone occurred many times. The chain carries TRBV5-6 and TRBJ1-2; 8 bases match TRBD1. Germline loops: CDR1 SGHDT, CDR2 YYEEEE. V dropped 4 bases and J dropped 8; count of bases not matched to a gene: 13. CDR3 length: 15 amino acids. The CDR3 loop reads CASSLTPTGEGGYTF. The DNA for the CDR3 is TGTGCCAGCAGCCTCACTCCGACAGGGGAAGGCGGCTACACCTTC.

This rearrangement joins TRBV4-1 to TRBJ1-1; D might be TRBD1 (5 bases). V was clipped by 6 bases and J by 7 bases, with 9 bases between them. The CDR3 contains 11 residues. Germline assignment: CDR1 MGHRA and CDR2 YSYEKL. The CDR3 DNA sequence: TGCGCCAGCAGGAGTCAGGGTGAAGCTTTCTTT. Translating gives CASRSQGEAFF.